A selection of T cell receptor beta chains follows, all from one sample in a study of blood T cells in healthy people across ages. Each CDR3 protein is one row after TCRdb ran MiXCR on the 5' RACE reads. The sample consists of roughly 1,500,000 distinct CDR3 sequences, around 42% of them appearing once. Input material: blood. Every receptor here comes from a woman in her late teens or twenties in good health. The CDR3 runs from the conserved cysteine through the conserved F or W. A D gene is named only where the DNA matches it firmly. Not all rows give a size; the values are once, few, many and, for expanded clones, a class.

abundance: .
j_gene: TRBJ2-5
v_gene: TRBV7-2
d_gene: TRBD2
CDR3aa: CASSSSSGSLMGTQYF
CDR3nt: TGTGCCAGCAGCTCCTCTAGCGGGAGCTTGATGGGGACCCAGTACTTC

abundance: .
j_gene: TRBJ2-5
v_gene: TRBV12-3/TRBV12-4
d_gene: TRBD1
CDR3aa: CASSPGQKGKTQYF
CDR3nt: TGTGCCAGCAGTCCGGGACAGAAGGGAAAGACCCAGTACTTC

abundance: .
j_gene: TRBJ1-2
v_gene: TRBV6-5
d_gene: .
CDR3aa: CASRNHRDSYGYTF
CDR3nt: TGTGCCAGCCGGAACCACCGAGACAGTTATGGCTACACCTTC

abundance: once
j_gene: TRBJ2-3
v_gene: TRBV12-3/TRBV12-4
d_gene: .
CDR3aa: CASSVGGGDAQYF
CDR3nt: TGTGCCAGCAGTGTCGGTGGTGGAGATGCGCAGTATTTT

abundance: few
j_gene: TRBJ2-3
v_gene: TRBV3-1
d_gene: .
CDR3aa: CASSPRAFRGADTQYF
CDR3nt: TGTGCCAGCAGCCCCCGGGCCTTCCGGGGCGCAGATACGCAGTATTTT

abundance: .
j_gene: TRBJ1-4
v_gene: TRBV4-2
d_gene: .
CDR3aa: CASSQDRGSNEKLFF
CDR3nt: TGTGCCAGCAGCCAAGATCGGGGTTCTAATGAAAAACTGTTTTTT

abundance: .
j_gene: TRBJ2-3
v_gene: TRBV10-3
d_gene: TRBD2
CDR3aa: CAISEVWREAPDTQYF
CDR3nt: TGTGCCATCAGTGAGGTTTGGCGGGAGGCTCCAGATACGCAGTATTTT

abundance: few
j_gene: TRBJ1-2
v_gene: TRBV12-3/TRBV12-4
d_gene: TRBD1
CDR3aa: CASYASPGQANYGYTF
CDR3nt: TGTGCCAGCTACGCATCTCCGGGACAGGCTAACTATGGCTACACCTTC

abundance: .
j_gene: TRBJ2-1
v_gene: TRBV7-2
d_gene: .
CDR3aa: CASSLRETSYNEQFF
CDR3nt: TGTGCCAGCAGCTTACGGGAGACTTCCTACAATGAGCAGTTCTTC

abundance: few
j_gene: TRBJ2-5
v_gene: TRBV12-3/TRBV12-4
d_gene: .
CDR3aa: CASSAAGALETQYF
CDR3nt: TGTGCCAGCAGTGCCGCGGGGGCGCTAGAGACCCAGTACTTC

abundance: few
j_gene: TRBJ2-1
v_gene: TRBV21-1
d_gene: .
CDR3aa: CASSKVPSGDNNEQFF
CDR3nt: TGTGCCAGCAGCAAAGTTCCTAGCGGGGACAACAATGAGCAGTTCTTC

abundance: .
j_gene: TRBJ2-5
v_gene: TRBV6-5
d_gene: TRBD1
CDR3aa: CASSWPDRVPQETQYF
CDR3nt: TGTGCCAGCAGTTGGCCCGACAGGGTCCCCCAAGAGACCCAGTACTTC

abundance: many
j_gene: TRBJ2-1
v_gene: TRBV5-1
d_gene: TRBD2
CDR3aa: CASSPGGVSYNEQFF
CDR3nt: TGCGCCAGCAGCCCGGGGGGGGTCTCCTACAATGAGCAGTTCTTC

abundance: .
j_gene: TRBJ2-1
v_gene: TRBV20-1
d_gene: .
CDR3aa: CSAQDFSSHNEQFF
CDR3nt: TGCAGTGCTCAGGACTTTAGCTCCCACAATGAGCAGTTCTTC

abundance: .
j_gene: TRBJ2-1
v_gene: TRBV5-5
d_gene: .
CDR3aa: CASRTLNNEQFF
CDR3nt: TGTGCCAGCAGGACTCTTAACAATGAGCAGTTCTTC

abundance: .
j_gene: TRBJ1-6
v_gene: TRBV6-5
d_gene: .
CDR3aa: CASSYGGQGSSYNSPLHF
CDR3nt: TGTGCCAGCAGTTACGGCGGCCAGGGGAGCTCCTATAATTCACCCCTCCACTTT

abundance: few
j_gene: TRBJ2-1
v_gene: TRBV7-9
d_gene: .
CDR3aa: CASNYEGEQFF
CDR3nt: TGTGCCAGCAACTATGAGGGGGAGCAGTTCTTC

abundance: .
j_gene: TRBJ2-3
v_gene: TRBV27
d_gene: .
CDR3aa: CASRSWGRGSTDTQYF
CDR3nt: TGTGCCAGCCGCTCTTGGGGGCGGGGGAGCACAGATACGCAGTATTTT

abundance: few
j_gene: TRBJ2-7
v_gene: TRBV7-9
d_gene: TRBD1
CDR3aa: CASSPWDSYEQYF
CDR3nt: TGTGCCAGCAGCCCATGGGACAGCTACGAGCAGTACTTC

abundance: .
j_gene: TRBJ1-5
v_gene: TRBV15
d_gene: .
CDR3aa: CATSRATRGGRGSNQPQHF
CDR3nt: TGTGCCACCAGCAGAGCTACCCGAGGGGGGCGCGGAAGCAATCAGCCCCAGCATTTT

abundance: .
j_gene: TRBJ2-7
v_gene: TRBV6-6
d_gene: .
CDR3aa: CASSYSSPGDGYEQYF
CDR3nt: TGTGCCAGCAGTTACTCCTCCCCGGGGGACGGCTACGAGCAGTACTTC

abundance: .
j_gene: TRBJ1-4
v_gene: TRBV20-1
d_gene: TRBD1
CDR3aa: CSARSETLDRSREKLFF
CDR3nt: TGCAGTGCTAGGAGCGAAACCCTGGACAGGAGCCGTGAAAAACTGTTTTTT

abundance: .
j_gene: TRBJ1-5
v_gene: TRBV27
d_gene: .
CDR3aa: CASSRQDLQPQHF
CDR3nt: TGTGCCAGCAGTCGACAGGACCTTCAGCCCCAGCATTTT

abundance: few
j_gene: TRBJ1-4
v_gene: TRBV20-1
d_gene: .
CDR3aa: CSARPVATNEKLFF
CDR3nt: TGCAGTGCACGACCGGTTGCAACTAATGAAAAACTGTTTTTT

abundance: once
j_gene: TRBJ2-3
v_gene: TRBV6-6
d_gene: .
CDR3aa: CASDQGTDTQYF
CDR3nt: TGTGCCAGCGACCAAGGCACAGATACGCAGTATTTT

abundance: .
j_gene: TRBJ1-2
v_gene: TRBV2
d_gene: TRBD1
CDR3aa: CASLGRGRGGYTF
CDR3nt: TGTGCCAGCCTCGGGAGGGGGCGAGGGGGCTACACCTTC

abundance: .
j_gene: TRBJ2-6
v_gene: TRBV3-1
d_gene: .
CDR3aa: CASSRGWEDRGSSSGANVLTF
CDR3nt: TGTGCCAGCAGCCGGGGGTGGGAGGATCGAGGATCGAGCTCTGGGGCCAACGTCCTGACTTTC

abundance: .
j_gene: TRBJ2-5
v_gene: TRBV3-1
d_gene: TRBD2
CDR3aa: CASSQEAGAGGRNEQYF
CDR3nt: TGTGCCAGCAGCCAAGAAGCAGGAGCGGGAGGTCGGAATGAGCAGTACTTC

abundance: .
j_gene: TRBJ2-4
v_gene: TRBV6-6
d_gene: .
CDR3aa: CASGEAALYF
CDR3nt: TGTGCCAGCGGAGAGGCAGCACTGTACTTC

abundance: .
j_gene: TRBJ2-7
v_gene: TRBV4-1
d_gene: .
CDR3aa: CASSRLGTEPFYEQYF
CDR3nt: TGCGCCAGCAGCCGACTAGGGACGGAGCCATTTTACGAGCAGTACTTC

abundance: .
j_gene: TRBJ2-3
v_gene: TRBV3-1
d_gene: .
CDR3aa: CASSQDLTPILSTDTQYF
CDR3nt: TGTGCCAGCAGCCAAGATCTGACACCGATCCTTAGCACAGATACGCAGTATTTT

abundance: .
j_gene: TRBJ2-5
v_gene: TRBV10-3
d_gene: TRBD2
CDR3aa: CAIRAVAGTSSEQYF
CDR3nt: TGTGCCATCAGAGCCGTAGCGGGGACCAGCTCGGAGCAGTACTTC

abundance: .
j_gene: TRBJ2-7
v_gene: TRBV2
d_gene: TRBD1
CDR3aa: CASSEAGQGHEQYF
CDR3nt: TGTGCCAGCAGTGAAGCGGGACAGGGCCACGAGCAGTACTTC

abundance: many
j_gene: TRBJ1-2
v_gene: TRBV4-2
d_gene: TRBD1
CDR3aa: CASSHPGGDGYTF
CDR3nt: TGTGCCAGCAGCCACCCAGGGGGCGATGGCTACACCTTC

abundance: few
j_gene: TRBJ2-1
v_gene: TRBV6-6
d_gene: .
CDR3aa: CASSYADNEQFF
CDR3nt: TGTGCCAGCAGTTACGCAGACAATGAGCAGTTCTTC

abundance: .
j_gene: TRBJ2-5
v_gene: TRBV5-1
d_gene: .
CDR3aa: CASSSISYQETQYF
CDR3nt: TGCGCCAGCAGCTCTATTTCGTACCAAGAGACCCAGTACTTC

abundance: .
j_gene: TRBJ2-3
v_gene: TRBV6-5
d_gene: TRBD2
CDR3aa: CASSYPSGRAESTDTQYF
CDR3nt: TGTGCCAGCAGTTACCCTAGCGGGAGGGCCGAGAGCACAGATACGCAGTATTTT

abundance: .
j_gene: TRBJ2-5
v_gene: TRBV11-2
d_gene: TRBD1
CDR3aa: CASSPPGQAFQETQYF
CDR3nt: TGTGCCAGCAGCCCCCCTGGACAGGCGTTCCAAGAGACCCAGTACTTC

abundance: once
j_gene: TRBJ2-7
v_gene: TRBV3-1
d_gene: .
CDR3aa: CASSQDSHVYEQYF
CDR3nt: TGTGCCAGCAGCCAAGATAGCCACGTCTACGAGCAGTACTTC

abundance: .
j_gene: TRBJ2-5
v_gene: TRBV2
d_gene: .
CDR3aa: CASRDPGTRGETQYF
CDR3nt: TGTGCCAGCAGAGACCCGGGAACGAGAGGAGAGACCCAGTACTTC

abundance: few
j_gene: TRBJ1-6
v_gene: TRBV2
d_gene: .
CDR3aa: CASRENSPLHF
CDR3nt: TGTGCCAGCAGAGAGAATTCACCCCTCCACTTT

abundance: .
j_gene: TRBJ2-3
v_gene: TRBV10-2
d_gene: TRBD2
CDR3aa: CASSPSGRDTDTQYF
CDR3nt: TGCGCCAGCAGTCCTAGCGGGAGGGACACAGATACGCAGTATTTT

abundance: many
j_gene: TRBJ2-3
v_gene: TRBV4-1
d_gene: TRBD2
CDR3aa: CASSHRTSGGTDTQYF
CDR3nt: TGCGCCAGCAGTCACAGGACTAGCGGGGGAACAGATACGCAGTATTTT

abundance: .
j_gene: TRBJ1-4
v_gene: TRBV20-1
d_gene: .
CDR3aa: CSASLAASEKLFF
CDR3nt: TGCAGTGCTAGTTTGGCCGCGAGTGAAAAACTGTTTTTT

abundance: .
j_gene: TRBJ2-3
v_gene: TRBV18
d_gene: .
CDR3aa: CASSPRDRWSTDTQYF
CDR3nt: TGTGCCAGCTCACCACGCGACCGGTGGAGCACAGATACGCAGTATTTT

abundance: few
j_gene: TRBJ2-3
v_gene: TRBV5-1
d_gene: TRBD2
CDR3aa: CASSLSLAGVLTDTQYF
CDR3nt: TGCGCCAGCAGCTTGAGTCTAGCGGGAGTCCTGACAGATACGCAGTATTTT

abundance: .
j_gene: TRBJ2-3
v_gene: TRBV6-1
d_gene: .
CDR3aa: CAGRVTTSTDTQYF
CDR3nt: TGTGCCGGCAGGGTTACCACTAGCACAGATACGCAGTATTTT

abundance: .
j_gene: TRBJ2-7
v_gene: TRBV7-9
d_gene: TRBD1
CDR3aa: CASSSGGTGMYEQYF
CDR3nt: TGTGCCAGCAGCTCCGGCGGGACAGGGATGTACGAGCAGTACTTC

abundance: .
j_gene: TRBJ1-6
v_gene: TRBV7-9
d_gene: .
CDR3aa: CASSTGSDSPLHF
CDR3nt: TGTGCCAGCAGTACCGGGAGTGATTCACCCCTCCACTTT

abundance: .
j_gene: TRBJ2-1
v_gene: TRBV11-2
d_gene: TRBD2
CDR3aa: CASSLVASGRHGEQFF
CDR3nt: TGTGCCAGCAGCTTAGTGGCTAGCGGGAGACACGGTGAGCAGTTCTTC

abundance: .
j_gene: TRBJ2-7
v_gene: TRBV7-2
d_gene: .
CDR3aa: CASSQSAEQYF
CDR3nt: TGTGCCAGCAGCCAATCTGCCGAGCAGTACTTC

abundance: few
j_gene: TRBJ2-3
v_gene: TRBV12-3/TRBV12-4
d_gene: .
CDR3aa: CASSPGLAWGTDTQYF
CDR3nt: TGTGCCAGCAGTCCAGGACTGGCGTGGGGCACAGATACGCAGTATTTT

abundance: few
j_gene: TRBJ1-2
v_gene: TRBV20-1
d_gene: .
CDR3aa: CSAYRATYGYTF
CDR3nt: TGCAGTGCTTACAGGGCTACCTATGGCTACACCTTC

abundance: few
j_gene: TRBJ1-2
v_gene: TRBV29-1
d_gene: .
CDR3aa: CSVPADGALSGYTF
CDR3nt: TGCAGCGTGCCGGCGGACGGGGCCTTGTCTGGCTACACCTTC

abundance: .
j_gene: TRBJ2-1
v_gene: TRBV6-5
d_gene: .
CDR3aa: CASSSPPDSGKSALEQFF
CDR3nt: TGTGCCAGCAGTTCACCCCCGGATAGCGGCAAATCGGCACTGGAGCAGTTCTTC

abundance: few
j_gene: TRBJ2-4
v_gene: TRBV28
d_gene: TRBD2
CDR3aa: CASSFLAGGQILRAKNIQYF
CDR3nt: TGTGCCAGCAGTTTCCTAGCGGGGGGGCAGATACTCAGAGCCAAAAACATTCAGTACTTC

abundance: .
j_gene: TRBJ1-4
v_gene: TRBV6-1
d_gene: .
CDR3aa: CASRTTGWDEKLFF
CDR3nt: TGTGCCAGCAGAACTACAGGGTGGGATGAAAAACTGTTTTTT

abundance: .
j_gene: TRBJ1-1
v_gene: TRBV27
d_gene: .
CDR3aa: CASRKQANTEAFF
CDR3nt: TGTGCCAGCCGAAAACAGGCGAACACTGAAGCTTTCTTT

abundance: .
j_gene: TRBJ2-3
v_gene: TRBV9
d_gene: TRBD2
CDR3aa: CASSARGTMGNTGTQYF
CDR3nt: TGTGCCAGCAGCGCCCGGGGGACTATGGGTAATACGGGTACGCAGTATTTT

abundance: few
j_gene: TRBJ2-3
v_gene: TRBV20-1
d_gene: .
CDR3aa: CSVAARTDTQYF
CDR3nt: TGCAGTGTGGCCGCCCGCACAGATACGCAGTATTTT